The clone carrying this TCR beta chain has more than one count but fewer than ten. Its antigen is not identified. The sample belongs to a study of T cell repertoires in cytomegalovirus infection. At the level of the study: CMV infection plus the matching HLA type was flagged by public TCR beta signatures. Study results and caveats: Across the ex vivo response, the dominant clonotypes were HLA-C-restricted CMV-specific TCR beta clonotypes.

Via MiXCR, TCRdb re-called the reads, giving one row per CDR3 protein. This sample has about 51,000 distinct CDR3 sequences, with about a fifth found just once. The CDR3 loop spans 12 amino acids. Trimming took 5 bases from V and 8 from J, leaving 12 bases between them. The clonotype comes from a human donor in good health (CMV status not recorded). Some clones in this sample may be carry-over from other donors' samples. V is TRBV12-3 or TRBV12-4 and J is TRBJ1-1; unclear D gene. Here the sequenced sample was CD8+ T cells from cultured PBMCs, taken from culture after CMV antigen stimulation. CDR3 amino acids: CASSTPRDEAFF. DNA of the CDR3: TGTGCCAGCAGTACCCCACGAGACGAAGCTTTCTTT.